In its sample, the clone carrying this TCR beta chain was seen many times. What it recognizes is unknown. The length of the CDR3 is 13 residues. The V gene lost 1 base and the J gene lost 4 bases, with 8 bases spanning the gap. The germline CDR1 and CDR2 sequences are SQVTM and ANQGSEA. The sample belongs to a study of early T cells in non-severe SARS-CoV-2 infection. Overall study context: Unsorted whole blood bulk RNA was sequenced, with unpaired chains. Study-wide results and caveats: Sequences matched to VDJdb favored anti-spike CD8 responses, while private and CD4 specificities were missed.

Researchers tagged individual cDNA molecules with unique molecular identifiers. In TCRdb, the 5' RACE reads were re-called with MiXCR into one record per CDR3 protein. Of approximately 70,000 distinct CDR3 sequences in the sample, about 5% were seen once. The chain combines TRBV29-1 with TRBJ2-4; TRBD1 is a possible D gene (6 bases). This TCR derives from an adult who was a healthcare worker with PCR-confirmed SARS-CoV-2 infection or an uninfected control (not recorded which). Sample: whole blood, taken at baseline. In DNA form, the CDR3 reads TGCAGCGTTGAAGTCAGGGGAAAAAACATTCAGTACTTC. Translation gives CSVEVRGKNIQYF.